The rows below give T cell receptor beta chains drawn from one sample of a study of cytomegalovirus exposure and HLA in healthy donors. Assay: immunoSEQ multiplex PCR; the TCRdb copy retains only in-frame clones and omits some. The sample holds more than 40,000 clones. The specimen sequenced was PBMCs. These receptors originate from a woman in her thirties or forties in good health and CMV-seronegative. CDR3s include the opening cysteine and the closing phenylalanine or tryptophan. D genes are given only for firm matches.

D,J,V,DNA,CDR3
.,TRBJ2-7,TRBV13,TGTGCCAGCAGCTTAGGCGCACAGGGAGGAAGGACTAGGGACTCCGAGCAGTACTTC,CASSLGAQGGRTRDSEQYF
TRBD1,TRBJ1-4,TRBV10-3,TGTGCCATCAGTGAGTCGAGACAGGGAGACGAAAAACTGTTTTTT,CAISESRQGDEKLFF
TRBD1,TRBJ1-1,TRBV28,TGTGCCAGCAGGGGACCGGGACAGCCCGAAGCTTTCTTT,CASRGPGQPEAFF
.,TRBJ2-1,TRBV11-2,TGTGCCAGCAGCTTCGGTGGCAATGAGCAGTTCTTC,CASSFGGNEQFF
TRBD1,TRBJ1-4,TRBV18,TGTGCCAGCTCACCCGGGGCAGGGGGCACGAGTGAAAAACTGTTTTTT,CASSPGAGGTSEKLFF
.,TRBJ1-1,TRBV7-8,TGTGCCAGCAGCGTGGACAGGAACACTGAAGCTTTCTTT,CASSVDRNTEAFF
.,TRBJ2-7,TRBV7-7,TGTGCTAGCAGCTTATCACCCAGCTCCTACGAGCAGTACTTC,CASSLSPSSYEQYF
TRBD2,TRBJ2-5,TRBV5-4,TGTGCCAGCAGCCGTGGGACTAGCGGGACGAGCAGACAAGAGACCCAGTACTTC,CASSRGTSGTSRQETQYF
.,TRBJ2-7,TRBV28,TGTGCCAGCAGTTTATTCGACAGGAACCACGAGCAGTACTTC,CASSLFDRNHEQYF
.,TRBJ1-1,TRBV4-1,TGCGCCAGCAGCCAAGAGCAGGGGATAATCACTGAAGCTTTCTTT,CASSQEQGIITEAFF
.,TRBJ1-1,TRBV6-5,TGTGCCAGCAACCTGAGGGAAAGCACTGAAGCTTTCTTT,CASNLRESTEAFF
.,TRBJ2-5,TRBV5-1,TGCGCCAGCAGCCTAAAAGAGACCCAGTACTTC,CASSLKETQYF
.,TRBJ1-1,TRBV7-9,TGTGCCAGCAGACCAACACAGTTGAACACTGAAGCTTTCTTT,CASRPTQLNTEAFF
TRBD1,TRBJ1-1,TRBV27,TGTGCCAGCAGTTTGGGGCAGGGGGCGGAAGCTTTCTTT,CASSLGQGAEAFF
.,TRBJ2-1,TRBV9,TGTGCCAGCAGCGTAGCTGGGGGCGGGAGATCCTACAATGAGCAGTTCTTC,CASSVAGGGRSYNEQFF
.,TRBJ1-5,TRBV2,TGTGCCAGCAGTGACGGAGCGGGGGTAGGCAATCAGCCCCAGCATTTT,CASSDGAGVGNQPQHF
.,TRBJ2-7,TRBV2,TGTGCCAGCAGTTTGACCTCGGGTCCTACCTACGAGCAGTACTTC,CASSLTSGPTYEQYF
TRBD1,TRBJ2-4,TRBV30,TGTGCCGGGAGTGGGGGACAGGGAGCCAAAAACATTCAGTACTTC,CAGSGGQGAKNIQYF
TRBD1,TRBJ1-1,TRBV4-2,TGTGCCAGCAGCGGGACAGGGGGAGGGACTGAAGCTTTCTTT,CASSGTGGGTEAFF
.,TRBJ1-3,TRBV5-1,TGCGCCAGCAGCTTGGACAGTTCGCCGCAAAACACCATATATTTT,CASSLDSSPQNTIYF
.,TRBJ1-1,TRBV6-5,TGTGCCAGCAGTTACCTCGGGAACACTGAAGCTTTCTTT,CASSYLGNTEAFF
TRBD1,TRBJ2-1,TRBV18,TGTGCCAGCTCCATCGGGACAGGGAAAGGGAATGAGCAGTTCTTC,CASSIGTGKGNEQFF
.,TRBJ2-7,TRBV7-2,TGTGCCAGCAGCACCCGGACTGTCGCCTACGAGCAGTACTTC,CASSTRTVAYEQYF
TRBD1,TRBJ2-7,TRBV5-1,TGCGCCAGCAGCTTGGGTTCAGGGGGCGCGGCCGAGCAGTACTTC,CASSLGSGGAAEQYF
TRBD2,TRBJ2-1,TRBV7-2,TGTGCCAGCAGCTTAGGCTTAGCGGCGGGGGATGAGCAGTTCTTC,CASSLGLAAGDEQFF
TRBD1,TRBJ2-7,TRBV5-1,TGCGCCAGCAGCCCTGGGACAGGGGCGGCCTACGAGCAGTACTTC,CASSPGTGAAYEQYF
.,TRBJ1-5,TRBV28,TGTGCCAGCAGTTCAGGGAATCAGCCCCAGCATTTT,CASSSGNQPQHF
.,TRBJ1-3,TRBV7-9,TGTGCCAGCAGCTTAGTAAGGGGGTTGGAAAACACCATATATTTT,CASSLVRGLENTIYF
TRBD2,TRBJ2-1,TRBV2,TGTGCCAGCATACCGGGACTAGGTTTTGGTGAGCAGTTCTTC,CASIPGLGFGEQFF
.,TRBJ2-7,TRBV5-4,TGTGCCAGCAGCTTCGGAGACAGGACCTACGAGCAGTACTTC,CASSFGDRTYEQYF
TRBD2,TRBJ2-1,TRBV27,TGTGCCAGCAGCCAACGGACTAGCGGGAGAGCGTATGAGCAGTTCTTC,CASSQRTSGRAYEQFF
.,TRBJ1-1,TRBV7-3,TGTGCCAGCAGCCAGACAGGAGTCCTGGGCACTGAAGCTTTCTTT,CASSQTGVLGTEAFF
.,TRBJ2-7,TRBV19,TGTGCCAGTCGTGCTATTAGCGCCCCATCCTCCCACGAGCAGTACTTC,CASRAISAPSSHEQYF
TRBD1,TRBJ1-4,TRBV6-5,TGTGCCAGCAGCCGGGACAGGGGAGGTGAAAAACTGTTTTTT,CASSRDRGGEKLFF
.,TRBJ2-7,TRBV28,TGTGCCAGCGGCGCGGAGGGACTTCTCTACGAGCAGTACTTC,CASGAEGLLYEQYF
TRBD1,TRBJ1-4,TRBV15,TGTGCCACCACTCCGGACAGGGTCGCAACTAATGAAAAACTGTTTTTT,CATTPDRVATNEKLFF
.,TRBJ2-7,TRBV7-2,TGTGCCAGCAGCCCGAGGGCCATCTCCTACGAGCAGTACTTC,CASSPRAISYEQYF
.,TRBJ1-1,TRBV28,TGTGCCAGCAGTTTACCCGGGAAAAGGAACACTGAAGCTTTCTTT,CASSLPGKRNTEAFF
.,TRBJ1-2,TRBV6-1,TGTGCCAGCAGTGAAGGGGGGCCCAGAGCCTATGGCTACACCTTC,CASSEGGPRAYGYTF
TRBD2,TRBJ2-3,TRBV5-4,TGTGCCAGCAGCTCCCAGACTAGCCCAGATACGCAGTATTTT,CASSSQTSPDTQYF
TRBD2,TRBJ2-7,TRBV27,TGTGCCAGCCAACCGGGACGGGGGGTTTACGAGCAGTACTTC,CASQPGRGVYEQYF
TRBD1,TRBJ2-7,TRBV19,TGTGCCAGTAGTACAGCAGACAGGGCAGGAGCGAAGGAGCAGTACTTC,CASSTADRAGAKEQYF
.,TRBJ2-5,TRBV5-1,TGCGCCAGCAGCTATCAGGGGATCCAAGAGACCCAGTACTTC,CASSYQGIQETQYF
TRBD2,TRBJ2-2,TRBV18,TGTGCCGATGCTAGCGGAGAGTACACCGGGGAGCTGTTTTTT,CADASGEYTGELFF
.,TRBJ2-3,TRBV7-2,TGTGCCAGCAGCCCCCCTACCGGACTAAGCACAGATACGCAGTATTTT,CASSPPTGLSTDTQYF
.,TRBJ1-2,TRBV6-6,TGTGCCAGCAGTTACGGGAGATCGGGGAACTATGGCTACACCTTC,CASSYGRSGNYGYTF
.,TRBJ2-7,TRBV7-9,TGTGCCAGCGCTCAGACAGAATACTACGAGCAGTACTTC,CASAQTEYYEQYF
TRBD1,TRBJ2-2,TRBV18,TGTGCCAGCTCACCTGGACAGGGTGGCACCGGGGAGCTGTTTTTT,CASSPGQGGTGELFF
TRBD2,TRBJ2-7,TRBV7-9,TGTGCCAGCAGCGATAGCGGGAGGGTTGGCGAGCAGTACTTC,CASSDSGRVGEQYF
TRBD1,TRBJ2-1,TRBV6-5,TGTGCCAGCAGTACACAGGGGGTGTATAACAATGAGCAGTTCTTC,CASSTQGVYNNEQFF